This TCR beta chain is from a study of blood T cell repertoires in COVID-19. Overall study context: COVID-19 samples from acute and convalescent phases originated in the United States, Italy and Spain. Sources were T cells, B-cell-depleted T cells, or PBMCs; the material itself was cDNA or gDNA.

In the original analysis: Estimation of nucleated cell counts was performed using reference gene primer amplification. Only in-frame clones appear in the TCRdb table, and some are missing; sequencing was by immunoSEQ multiplex PCR. Clone size and the V and J calls come from that table; the DNA yielded D and trimming. This repertoire shows 20,000 to 30,000 clones, 80% to 90% found once; its top ten account for around 20%. Germline loops: CDR1 SGHRS, CDR2 YFSETQ. Trimming at V came to 0 bases and at J to 1 base, leaving 5 bases not matched to a gene. The CDR3 covers 18 residues. The material sequenced was peripheral blood. The source is a woman older than 75 with acute or convalescent COVID-19. The J gene is TRBJ2-3, the V gene TRBV5-1, with TRBD2 identical over 13 bases. The CDR3 sequence is CASSLGLAGGIGTDTQYF. The DNA of the CDR3 is TGCGCCAGCAGCTTGGGACTAGCGGGAGGAATAGGCACAGATACGCAGTATTTT.